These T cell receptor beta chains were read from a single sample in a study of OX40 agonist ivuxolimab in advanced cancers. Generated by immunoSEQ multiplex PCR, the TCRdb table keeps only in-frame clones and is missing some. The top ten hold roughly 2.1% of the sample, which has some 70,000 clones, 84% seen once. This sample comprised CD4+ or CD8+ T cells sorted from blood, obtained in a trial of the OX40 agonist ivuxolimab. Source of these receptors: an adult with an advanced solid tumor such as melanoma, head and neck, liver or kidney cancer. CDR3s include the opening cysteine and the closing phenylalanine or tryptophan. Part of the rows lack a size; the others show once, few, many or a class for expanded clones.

CASSFSWNSYEQYF	TRBJ2-7	TRBV5-1	-
CASSVDPLNTEAFF	TRBJ1-1	TRBV9	-
CASSLQGEGNQPQHF	TRBJ1-5	TRBV7-2	-
CASSLGAGVNTEAFF	TRBJ1-1	TRBV7-6	-
CASSAASTANTEAFF	TRBJ1-1	TRBV9	few
CASSAAAGTEAFF	TRBJ1-1	TRBV19	-
CASRTTEETQYF	TRBJ2-5	TRBV7-3	-
CASSLRQGGEKLFF	TRBJ1-4	TRBV27	-
CASGSALMGNEQFF	TRBJ2-1	TRBV12-5	-
CASSLARVNEQFF	TRBJ2-1	TRBV11-1	-
CASSLSNEKLFF	TRBJ1-4	TRBV28	-
CASSLGRGREQYF	TRBJ2-7	TRBV13	few
CATLTQWGHYEQYF	TRBJ2-7	TRBV19	-
CASSLPSGGTDTQYF	TRBJ2-3	TRBV28	-
CSVGIGISTNEKLFF	TRBJ1-4	TRBV29-1	-
CASSVGYEQYF	TRBJ2-7	TRBV7-2	few
CASGLDRDRATFF	TRBJ1-1	TRBV12-5	few
CASSQDLLSVIATNEKLFF	TRBJ1-4	TRBV4-2	-
CASSDRLAGGTDTQYF	TRBJ2-3	TRBV10-1	once
CASSNRGLGEQFF	TRBJ2-1	TRBV7-6	-
CAGREIALFF	TRBJ2-2	TRBV6-1	-
CASSLQRQANTEAFF	TRBJ1-1	TRBV11-2	few
CASSQDGRGSQETQYF	TRBJ2-5	TRBV4-3	-
CASSLDKGKVYEQYF	TRBJ2-7	TRBV7-2	-
CSVEVGGQPGGYTF	TRBJ1-2	TRBV29-1	-
CASSLGPTETQYF	TRBJ2-5	TRBV5-1	-
CASSRGQLNEKLFF	TRBJ1-4	TRBV11-2	-
CASGASGGLYNEQFF	TRBJ2-1	TRBV12-5	once
CASSTEDVYGNTIYF	TRBJ1-3	TRBV9	-
CASSLPNSGVNEQFF	TRBJ2-1	TRBV28	-
CAGRADQNEQFF	TRBJ2-1	TRBV30	-
CASSETRGRTEAFF	TRBJ1-1	TRBV10-1	-
CAWSVKVYGYTF	TRBJ1-2	TRBV30	-
CASSLDRQSTDTQYF	TRBJ2-3	TRBV5-1	-
CASSPRVNEQFF	TRBJ2-1	TRBV7-2	-
CASSRSSGRADRELFF	TRBJ2-2	TRBV14	-
CASSQSGTGNEKLFF	TRBJ1-4	TRBV4-1	-
CASSLAGVPYEQYF	TRBJ2-7	TRBV7-2	-
CASSRDLTETQYF	TRBJ2-3	TRBV7-3	-
CASSQGRDRGDSKAFF	TRBJ1-1	TRBV5-4	-
CASSLESGRGRRFF	TRBJ2-2	TRBV7-2	-
CAWSARRGEAFF	TRBJ1-1	TRBV30	-
CASSLSGSGTDTQYF	TRBJ2-3	TRBV7-3	-
CASVPGGTGHEQYF	TRBJ2-7	TRBV5-7	-
CASSQAPQGGYNEQFF	TRBJ2-1	TRBV4-3	-
CASSFSGLYTGELFF	TRBJ2-2	TRBV5-1	-
CASTPGFNNEQFF	TRBJ2-1	TRBV28	-
CASSQDRWQGGSTDTQYF	TRBJ2-3	TRBV14	-
CASSKGTSGNEQFF	TRBJ2-1	TRBV5-1	few
CASSPPIQAASYNEQFF	TRBJ2-1	TRBV18	-
CASSARTGVGEQYF	TRBJ2-7	TRBV5-6	-